The clone carrying this TCR beta chain was recorded at least ten times. The antigen remains unidentified. The data stem from a study of breast tumors, draining lymph nodes, adjacent tissues. Trimming left V 7 bases short and J 5 bases short, with 10 bases between. Germline V CDR1 and CDR2: SQVTM, ANQGSEA. The CDR3 spans 11 residues. Whole-study findings and limits: Compared with basal-like, luminal-like tumors shared significantly more repertoire with nontumor tissue. Tumor repertoires ranked between lymph nodes and nontumor tissue in diversity, with V and J gene preferences.

TCRdb reprocessed the multiplex PCR reads via MiXCR and lists one record per CDR3 protein. The sample includes 45,000 or so distinct CDR3 sequences, roughly 24% of them seen just once. This sequence was found in a female donor with breast cancer. Some clones in this sample may be carry-over from other donors' samples. J is TRBJ2-3 and V is TRBV29-1, with D maybe TRBD2 (5 bases). The sequencing input was breast tumor tissue. The DNA of the CDR3 is TGCAGCGCGGGCCGGGGAGATACGCAGTATTTT. Translating it yields CSAGRGDTQYF.